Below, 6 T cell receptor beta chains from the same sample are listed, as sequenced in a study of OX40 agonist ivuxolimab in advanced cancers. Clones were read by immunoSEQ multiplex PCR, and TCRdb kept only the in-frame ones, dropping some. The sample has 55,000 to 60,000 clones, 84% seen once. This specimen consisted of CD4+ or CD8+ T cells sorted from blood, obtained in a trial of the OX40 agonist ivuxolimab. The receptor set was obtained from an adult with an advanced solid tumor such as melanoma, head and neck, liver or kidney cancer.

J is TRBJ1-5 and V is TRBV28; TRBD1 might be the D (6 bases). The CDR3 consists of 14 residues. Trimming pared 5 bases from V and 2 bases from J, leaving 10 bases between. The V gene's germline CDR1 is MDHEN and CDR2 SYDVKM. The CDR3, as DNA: TGTGCCAGCAGTACAGGGAAGGGCAATCAGCCCCAGCATTTT. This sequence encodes CASSTGKGNQPQHF.

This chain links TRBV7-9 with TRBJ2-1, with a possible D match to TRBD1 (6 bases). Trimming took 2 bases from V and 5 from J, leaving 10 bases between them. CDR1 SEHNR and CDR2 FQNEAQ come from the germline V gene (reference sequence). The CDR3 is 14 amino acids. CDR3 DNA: TGTGCCAGCAGCTTAACACAGGGAAACAATGAGCAGTTCTTC. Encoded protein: CASSLTQGNNEQFF.

For the CDR3, the DNA is TGCAGCGTTGCGGGGGGAAACATAGGAGATGAGCAGTTCTTC. Its protein product is CSVAGGNIGDEQFF. This chain uses TRBV29-1 with TRBJ2-1; 7 bases match TRBD2. Germline V CDR1 and CDR2: SQVTM, ANQGSEA. V shed 4 bases, J shed 8 bases, and the junction held 11 bases outside the gene matches. This CDR3 has 14 residues.

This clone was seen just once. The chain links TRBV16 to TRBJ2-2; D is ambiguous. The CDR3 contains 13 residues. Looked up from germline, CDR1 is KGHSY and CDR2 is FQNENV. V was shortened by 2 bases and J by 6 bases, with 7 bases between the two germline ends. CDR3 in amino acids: CASSQRSAGELFF. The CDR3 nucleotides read TGTGCCAGCAGCCAAAGATCCGCCGGGGAGCTGTTTTTT.

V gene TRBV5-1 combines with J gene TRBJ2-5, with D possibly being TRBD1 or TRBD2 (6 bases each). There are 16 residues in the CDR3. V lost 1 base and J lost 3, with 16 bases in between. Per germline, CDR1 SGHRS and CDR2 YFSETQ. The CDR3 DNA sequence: TGCGCCAGCAGCTTGAATCCGGGGGCCGGGAAAGAGACCCAGTACTTC. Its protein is CASSLNPGAGKETQYF.

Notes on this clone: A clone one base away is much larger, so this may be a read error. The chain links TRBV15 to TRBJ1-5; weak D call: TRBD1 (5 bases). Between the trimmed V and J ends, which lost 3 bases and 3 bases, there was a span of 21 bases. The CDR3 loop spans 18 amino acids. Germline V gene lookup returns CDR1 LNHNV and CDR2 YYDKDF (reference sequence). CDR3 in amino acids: CATSSVGGGRTFNQPQHF. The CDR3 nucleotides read TGTGCCACCAGCAGCGTGGGGGGGGGACGGACCTTCAATCAGCCCCAGCATTTT.